The present TCR beta chain was sequenced within a study of cytomegalovirus exposure and HLA in healthy donors. Primers for the PCR totalled 60 Vbeta and 13 Jbeta. The assay was immunoSEQ multiplex PCR, and TCRdb's table has in-frame clones only and misses some. The sample contains some 130,000 clones, roughly 80% of which appear only once. The CDR3 is made up of 16 amino acids. CDR1 MNHEY and CDR2 SVGAGI come from the germline V gene. V was pared by 2 bases and J by 1 base, with 5 bases of the junction left unmatched. Points on this clone: Its target is unknown.

Study-wide points: Associated with cytomegalovirus, according to the listing, were some 150 TCR beta chains.

This clonotype originated in a boy between 10 and 17 years old in good health and CMV-seronegative. Sequencing was done on a sample of PBMCs. This chain uses TRBV6-5 with TRBJ2-1; TRBD1 matches 7 bases. CDR3 nucleotides: TGTGCCAGCAGTTACCTCCCAGGGGGTTCCTACAATGAGCAGTTCTTC. Translation: CASSYLPGGSYNEQFF.